Presented here are 13 T cell receptor beta chains from one specimen sequenced in a study of blood T cell repertoires in COVID-19. The repertoire was sequenced with immunoSEQ multiplex PCR; TCRdb's copy has only in-frame clones and lacks some. Of around 120,000 clones listed, about 86% are singletons. Sequencing was performed on peripheral blood. These receptors were obtained from a woman aged 45-60 years with active or convalescent COVID-19.

The V call is TRBV10-3, the J call TRBJ2-2; 8 bases are shared with TRBD1. J was trimmed by 7 bases and V by 10 bases; bases with no gene match: 8. The CDR3 totals 13 residues. Germline CDR1 reads ENHRY; CDR2 reads SYGVKD. The CDR3, as DNA: TGTGCCACCAGACAGGGGAGGAACGGGGAGCTGTTTTTT. Translation gives CATRQGRNGELFF.

The chain combines TRBV9 with TRBJ2-3; 9 nucleotides match TRBD2. The ends lost 5 bases at V and 0 bases at J; junction bases unmatched: 7. Per germline, CDR1 SGDLS and CDR2 YYNGEE. This CDR3 is built from 16 residues. The CDR3 DNA is TGTGCCAGCAGTCCTAGCGGGGCCTCTAGCACAGATACGCAGTATTTT. Its translation: CASSPSGASSTDTQYF.

This sequence joins TRBV19 and TRBJ1-2; possibly TRBD1 for D (5 bases). Trimming pared 5 bases from V and 5 bases from J, leaving 21 bases between. The CDR3 runs 16 residues. Germline values: CDR1 LNHDA, CDR2 SQIVND (reference sequence). The CDR3: CASSPQDGARGYGYTF. In nucleotides, the CDR3 is TGTGCCAGTAGTCCTCAGGACGGAGCGCGGGGGTATGGCTACACCTTC.

The V and J genes are TRBV6-2 or TRBV6-3 and TRBJ1-5; D perhaps matches TRBD1 (6 bases). Germline V lookup: CDR1 MNHEY, CDR2 SVGEGT. The CDR3 runs 15 residues. Trimming pared 0 bases from V and 2 bases from J, leaving 8 bases between. The CDR3 protein is CASSYSSGGNQPQHF. The DNA for the CDR3 is TGTGCCAGCAGTTACTCTTCAGGGGGCAATCAGCCCCAGCATTTT.

V usage is TRBV20-1 and J usage is TRBJ1-1, with D perhaps TRBD1 (5 bases). Germline loops: CDR1 DFQATT, CDR2 SNEGSKA (reference sequence). CDR3 length: 13 residues. V was trimmed by 3 bases and J by 0 bases, leaving 8 bases between them. The CDR3 bases are TGCAGTGCTAGTGCGGACATGAACACTGAAGCTTTCTTT. Amino acid sequence: CSASADMNTEAFF.

The genes are TRBV2 and TRBJ2-7, with D possibly being TRBD2 (6 bases). The V and J ends lost 0 bases and 4 bases respectively, with 13 bases between them. In germline, CDR1 is SNHLY, CDR2 FYNNEI. The CDR3 spans 15 residues. DNA of the CDR3: TGTGCCAGCAGTGAAGCTCGGGGTCGGGGGTACGAGCAGTACTTC. Translating gives CASSEARGRGYEQYF.

The chain links TRBV20-1 to TRBJ1-3, with D possibly being TRBD1 (6 bases). The CDR3 contains 13 residues. Trimming pared 3 bases from V and 7 bases from J, leaving 13 bases between. The germline V gene encodes CDR1 DFQATT and CDR2 SNEGSKA (reference sequence). CDR3 nucleotides: TGCAGTGCTAGTCAGGGGACCCGGAACACCATATATTTT. It encodes CSASQGTRNTIYF.

The rearrangement joins TRBV6-2 or TRBV6-3 to TRBJ2-7, with D perhaps matching TRBD1 (7 bases). Between the trimmed V and J ends, which lost 0 bases and 5 bases, there was a span of 17 bases. This CDR3 contains 16 residues. CDR1 MNHEY and CDR2 SVGEGT come from the germline V gene. CDR3 protein: CASSYSRGRGVDEQYF. The CDR3 DNA follows: TGTGCCAGCAGTTACTCGCGGGGCAGGGGGGTGGACGAGCAGTACTTC.

In its sample, this clone was seen many times. The gene calls are TRBV3-1 (or the pseudogene TRBV3-2) and TRBJ1-6; no reliable D call. Trimming removed 4 bases from V and 10 bases from J, with 11 bases in between. This CDR3 contains 13 residues. CDR1 is LGHDT, CDR2 YNNKEL, per germline (reference sequence). For the CDR3, the DNA is TGTGCCAGCAGCCGAGGCATAGGATCACCCCTCCACTTT. It is translated as CASSRGIGSPLHF.

This clone was seen more than once but under ten times. This chain links TRBV10-3 with TRBJ1-1; tentatively, D is TRBD1 (5 bases). V dropped 6 bases and J dropped 1 base, with 15 bases sitting between them. The CDR3 covers 15 residues. CDR1 and CDR2 (germline): ENHRY, SYGVKD. CDR3 in DNA: TGTGCCATCAGGGACATACAAATCGGGAACACTGAAGCTTTCTTT. This encodes CAIRDIQIGNTEAFF.

J is TRBJ1-4 and V is TRBV6-5; possible D gene TRBD1, 6 bases. V lost 6 bases, J lost 8 bases, and 16 bases lay in between. Germline V gene lookup returns CDR1 MNHEY and CDR2 SVGAGI. This CDR3 is built from 14 residues. Written as DNA, the CDR3 is TGTGCCAGCAGGAACGGACAGATAGAAGAAAAACTGTTTTTT. Its translation: CASRNGQIEEKLFF.

This clone was picked up a small number of times. For the CDR3, the DNA is TGTGCCGCCAGACTAGCGGGAGGGTATGAGCAGTTCTTC. This gives the protein CAARLAGGYEQFF. This chain links TRBV10-3 with TRBJ2-1; 14 bases map to TRBD2. CDR3 length: 13 amino acids. V trimming: 11 bases; J trimming: 8 bases; junction bases outside the gene matches: 5. Germline V gene sequence: CDR1 ENHRY, CDR2 SYGVKD.

The rearrangement joins TRBV28 to TRBJ2-7; TRBD1 matches 9 bases. The CDR3 has 20 amino acids. CDR1 and CDR2 from the germline V gene are MDHEN and SYDVKM. Losses at the gene ends were 5 bases for V and 5 bases for J; bases not matched to a gene: 25. The CDR3 DNA reads as TGTGCCAGCAGTCGCCCGGGATTCAAACGGGACAGGGCGGATGAGGACGAGCAGTACTTC. This encodes CASSRPGFKRDRADEDEQYF. The variable domain in full, with the rest retrieved from reference TRBV28 and TRBJ2-7, is DVKVTQSSRYLVKRTGEKVFLECVQDMDHENMFWYRQDPGLGLRLIYFSYDVKMKEKGDIPEGYSVSREKKERFSLILESASTNQTSMYLCASSRPGFKRDRADEDEQYFGPGTRLTVT.